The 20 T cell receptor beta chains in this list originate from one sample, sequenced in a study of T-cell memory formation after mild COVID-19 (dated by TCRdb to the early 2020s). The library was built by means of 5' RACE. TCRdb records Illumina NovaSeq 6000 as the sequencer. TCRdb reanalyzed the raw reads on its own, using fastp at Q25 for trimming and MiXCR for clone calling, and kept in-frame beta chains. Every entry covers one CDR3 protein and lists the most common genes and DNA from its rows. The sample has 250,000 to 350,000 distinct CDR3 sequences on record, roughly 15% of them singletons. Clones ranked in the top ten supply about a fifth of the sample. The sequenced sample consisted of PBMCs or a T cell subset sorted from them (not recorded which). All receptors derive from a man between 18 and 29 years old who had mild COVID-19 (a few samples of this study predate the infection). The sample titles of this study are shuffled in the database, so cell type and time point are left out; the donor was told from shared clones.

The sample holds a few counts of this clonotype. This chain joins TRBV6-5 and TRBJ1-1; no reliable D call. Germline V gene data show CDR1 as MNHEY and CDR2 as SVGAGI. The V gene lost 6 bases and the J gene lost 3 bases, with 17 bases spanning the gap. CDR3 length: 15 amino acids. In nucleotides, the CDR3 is TGTGCCAGCAGGATAGATGCCGGAAGGGACACTGAAGCTTTCTTT. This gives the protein CASRIDAGRDTEAFF.

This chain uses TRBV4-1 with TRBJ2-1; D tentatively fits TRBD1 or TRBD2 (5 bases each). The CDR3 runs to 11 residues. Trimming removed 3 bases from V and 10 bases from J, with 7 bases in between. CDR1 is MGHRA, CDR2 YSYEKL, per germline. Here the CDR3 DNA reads TGCGCCAGCAGCCATGGGACGGAGCAGTTCTTC. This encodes CASSHGTEQFF.

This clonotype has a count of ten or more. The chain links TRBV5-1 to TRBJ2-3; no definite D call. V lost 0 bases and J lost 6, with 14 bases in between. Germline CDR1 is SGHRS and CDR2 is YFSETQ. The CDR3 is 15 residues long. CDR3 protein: CASSLGVSPLDTQYF. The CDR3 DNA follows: TGCGCCAGCAGCTTGGGGGTATCGCCCCTCGATACGCAGTATTTT.

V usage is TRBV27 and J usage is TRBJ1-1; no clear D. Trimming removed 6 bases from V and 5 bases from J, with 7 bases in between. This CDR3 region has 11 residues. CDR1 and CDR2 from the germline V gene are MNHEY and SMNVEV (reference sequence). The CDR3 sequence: CASRGWTEAFF. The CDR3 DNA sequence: TGTGCCAGCAGGGGGTGGACTGAAGCTTTCTTT.

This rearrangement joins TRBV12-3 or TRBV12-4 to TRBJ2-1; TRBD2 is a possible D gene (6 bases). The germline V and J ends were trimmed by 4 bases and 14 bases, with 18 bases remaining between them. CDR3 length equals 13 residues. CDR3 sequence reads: CASSSGLLAREFF. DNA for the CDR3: TGTGCCAGCAGTTCCGGACTACTAGCAAGGGAGTTCTTC.

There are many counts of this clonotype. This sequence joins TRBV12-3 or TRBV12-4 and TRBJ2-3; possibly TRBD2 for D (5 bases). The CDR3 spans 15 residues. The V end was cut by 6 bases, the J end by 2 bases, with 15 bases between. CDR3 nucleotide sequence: TGTGCCAGCAGCACCTGGACTCATCCCACAGATACGCAGTATTTT. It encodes CASSTWTHPTDTQYF.

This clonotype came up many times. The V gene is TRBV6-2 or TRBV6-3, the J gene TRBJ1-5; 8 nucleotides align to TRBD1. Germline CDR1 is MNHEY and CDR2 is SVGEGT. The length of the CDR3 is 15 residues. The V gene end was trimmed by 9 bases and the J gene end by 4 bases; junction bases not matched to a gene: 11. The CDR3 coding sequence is TGTGCCAGTCTCGGACAGGGCCGAGGTAATCAGCCCCAGCATTTT. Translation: CASLGQGRGNQPQHF.

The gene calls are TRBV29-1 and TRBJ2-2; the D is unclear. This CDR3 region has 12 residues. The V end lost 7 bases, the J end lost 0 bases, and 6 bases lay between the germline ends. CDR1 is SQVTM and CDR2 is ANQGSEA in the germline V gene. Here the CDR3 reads CSAVPNTGELFF. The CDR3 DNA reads TGCAGCGCAGTTCCGAACACCGGGGAGCTGTTTTTT.

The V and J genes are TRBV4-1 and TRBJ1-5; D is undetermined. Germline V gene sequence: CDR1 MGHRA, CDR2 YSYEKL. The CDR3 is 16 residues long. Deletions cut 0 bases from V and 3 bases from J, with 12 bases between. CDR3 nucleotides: TGCGCCAGCAGCCAAGATCAAAGGACTATCAATCAGCCCCAGCATTTT. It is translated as CASSQDQRTINQPQHF.

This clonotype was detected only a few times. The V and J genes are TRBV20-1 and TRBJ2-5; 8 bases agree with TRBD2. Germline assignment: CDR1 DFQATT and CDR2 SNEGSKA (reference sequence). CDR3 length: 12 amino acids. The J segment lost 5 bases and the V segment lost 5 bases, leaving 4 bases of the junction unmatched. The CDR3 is CSAPSGGETQYF. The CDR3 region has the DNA TGCAGTGCTCCCAGCGGGGGTGAGACCCAGTACTTC.

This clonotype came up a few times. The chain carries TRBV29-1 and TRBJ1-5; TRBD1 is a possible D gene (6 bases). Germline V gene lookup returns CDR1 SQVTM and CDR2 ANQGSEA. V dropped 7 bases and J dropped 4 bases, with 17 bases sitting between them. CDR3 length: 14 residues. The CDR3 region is CSAIPEGGNQPQHF. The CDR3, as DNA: TGCAGCGCCATTCCCGAGGGGGGTAATCAGCCCCAGCATTTT.

CDR3 sequence: CASSYSRGASSSEKLFF. The CDR3 coding sequence is TGTGCCAGCAGTTACTCGAGAGGGGCCAGTTCTTCCGAAAAACTGTTTTTT. V and J are TRBV6-5 and TRBJ1-4; D might be TRBD1 (5 bases). Germline CDR1 MNHEY, CDR2 SVGAGI. This CDR3 spans 17 amino acids. V lost 0 bases to trimming and J lost 8 bases, with 19 bases between them.

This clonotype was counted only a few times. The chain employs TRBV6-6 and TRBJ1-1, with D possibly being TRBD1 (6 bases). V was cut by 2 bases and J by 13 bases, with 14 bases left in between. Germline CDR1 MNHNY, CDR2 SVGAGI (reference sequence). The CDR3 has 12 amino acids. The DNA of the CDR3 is TGTGCCAGCAGTTACCTGGACAGAAGAGGTTTCTTT. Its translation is CASSYLDRRGFF.

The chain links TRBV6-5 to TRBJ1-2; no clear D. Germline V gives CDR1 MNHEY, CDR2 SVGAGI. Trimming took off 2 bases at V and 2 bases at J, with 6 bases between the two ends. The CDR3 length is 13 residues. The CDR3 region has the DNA TGTGCCAGCAGTTACCGTCCAAACTATGGCTACACCTTC. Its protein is CASSYRPNYGYTF.

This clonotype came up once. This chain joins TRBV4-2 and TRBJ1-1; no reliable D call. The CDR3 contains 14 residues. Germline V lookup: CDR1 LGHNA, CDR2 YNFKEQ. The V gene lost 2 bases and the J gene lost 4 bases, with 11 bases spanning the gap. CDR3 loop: CASSQLGGGTEAFF. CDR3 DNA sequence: TGTGCCAGCAGCCAACTTGGAGGAGGCACTGAAGCTTTCTTT.

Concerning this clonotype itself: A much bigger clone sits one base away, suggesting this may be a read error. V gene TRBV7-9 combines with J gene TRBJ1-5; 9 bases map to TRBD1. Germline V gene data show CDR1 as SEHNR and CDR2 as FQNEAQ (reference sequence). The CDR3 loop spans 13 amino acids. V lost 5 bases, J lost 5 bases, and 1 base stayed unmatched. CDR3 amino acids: CASSRTGDQPQHF. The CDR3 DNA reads TGTGCCAGCAGCAGGACAGGGGATCAGCCCCAGCATTTT.

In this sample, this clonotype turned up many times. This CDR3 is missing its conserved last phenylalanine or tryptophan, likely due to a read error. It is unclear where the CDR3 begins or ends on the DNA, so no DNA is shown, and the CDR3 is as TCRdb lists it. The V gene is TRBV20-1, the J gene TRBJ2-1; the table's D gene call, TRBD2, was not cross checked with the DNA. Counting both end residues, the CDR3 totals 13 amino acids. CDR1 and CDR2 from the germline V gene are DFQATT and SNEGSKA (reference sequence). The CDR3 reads CSASLPHLAGGLL.

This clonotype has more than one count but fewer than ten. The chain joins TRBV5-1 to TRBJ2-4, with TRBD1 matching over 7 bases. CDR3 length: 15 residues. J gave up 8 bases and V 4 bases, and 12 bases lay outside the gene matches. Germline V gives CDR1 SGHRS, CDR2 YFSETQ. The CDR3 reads CASSQLTGAGDIQYF. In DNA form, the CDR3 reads TGCGCCAGCAGCCAGCTTACAGGGGCTGGGGACATTCAGTACTTC.

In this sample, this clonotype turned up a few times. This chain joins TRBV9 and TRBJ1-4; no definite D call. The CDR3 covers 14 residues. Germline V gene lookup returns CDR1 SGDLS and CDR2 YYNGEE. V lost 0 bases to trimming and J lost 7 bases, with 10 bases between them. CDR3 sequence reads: CASSVGRGGEKLFF. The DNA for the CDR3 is TGTGCCAGCAGCGTAGGAAGAGGAGGTGAAAAACTGTTTTTT.

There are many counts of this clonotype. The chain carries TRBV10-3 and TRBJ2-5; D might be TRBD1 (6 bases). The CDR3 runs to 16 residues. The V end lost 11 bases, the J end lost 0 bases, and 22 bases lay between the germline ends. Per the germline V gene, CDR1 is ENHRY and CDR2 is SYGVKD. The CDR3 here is CAANGADRRYQETQYF. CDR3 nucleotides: TGTGCCGCCAACGGAGCGGACAGAAGGTACCAAGAGACCCAGTACTTC.